Each of the 32 T cell receptor beta chains below was sequenced from the same sample in a study of vaccination and CD4 T cells after COVID-19. Cultured CD4+ T-cell DNA underwent Oncomine TCR Beta short-read sequencing. TCRdb re-called the PCR reads through MiXCR, storing one row per CDR3 protein. The table shows around 15,000 distinct CDR3 sequences, with about two fifths occurring only once. The treatment was: approximately 9-day PBMC culture with coronavirus spike peptide pools or control peptides (ViraFEST assay). These receptors lack a known antigen. The sequencing used CD4+ T cells from blood, cultured in vitro, collected before SARS-CoV-2 vaccination. The receptors originated from a human donor who had recovered from COVID-19.

The chain uses TRBV7-6 and TRBJ1-3, with D uncertain. The germline V gene has CDR1 SGHVS and CDR2 FNYEAQ. The CDR3 spans 17 residues. V was clipped by 0 bases and J by 2 bases, with 14 bases between them. CDR3 bases: TGTGCCAGCAGCTTAGCGCGCCTTTCGGGGACTGGAAACACCATATATTTT. This codes for CASSLARLSGTGNTIYF.

This clonotype was observed once. This chain connects TRBV7-9 to TRBJ2-7; D perhaps matches TRBD2 (7 bases). This CDR3 has 15 amino acids. Trimming stripped 2 bases from V and 4 bases from J, with 15 bases between. Per germline, CDR1 SEHNR and CDR2 FQNEAQ (reference sequence). The CDR3 reads CASSLYPAGTYEQYF. CDR3 bases: TGTGCCAGCAGCTTATACCCAGCGGGGACATACGAGCAGTACTTC.

V usage is TRBV6-2 or TRBV6-3 and J usage is TRBJ1-1; a possible D gene is TRBD1 (6 bases). The germline CDR1 and CDR2 sequences are MNHEY and SVGEGT. Trimming removed 9 bases from V and 6 bases from J, with 17 bases in between. The CDR3 extends over 13 amino acids. CDR3 in DNA: TGTGCCAGTACCAGAACAGGGCGGGCTGAAGCTTTCTTT. Protein: CASTRTGRAEAFF.

The chain carries TRBV6-2 or TRBV6-3 and TRBJ1-5, with D possibly being TRBD1 (6 bases). This CDR3 contains 15 residues. Germline CDR1 MNHEY, CDR2 SVGEGT. Trimming took 4 bases from V and 2 from J, leaving 12 bases between them. This chain's CDR3 is CASSSSRQGNQPQHF. CDR3 DNA: TGTGCCAGCAGTTCCTCCCGACAGGGCAATCAGCCCCAGCATTTT.

This clonotype has more than one count but fewer than ten. Written as DNA, the CDR3 is TGTGCCAGCAGTTTACAGGAATTGAATGGCTACACCTTC. It specifies CASSLQELNGYTF. The chain carries TRBV28 and TRBJ1-2; D unclear. Between the trimmed V and J ends, which lost 2 bases and 6 bases, there was a span of 10 bases. The V gene's germline CDR1 is MDHEN and CDR2 SYDVKM. This CDR3 is 13 amino acids long.

This clonotype was counted a single time. V and J are TRBV15 and TRBJ1-6; D unclear. This CDR3 comprises 14 residues. V lost 1 base, J lost 5 bases, and 6 bases lay in between. The germline CDR1 and CDR2 sequences are LNHNV and YYDKDF (reference sequence). CDR3 sequence: CATSRAANNSPLHF. As DNA, the CDR3 is TGTGCCACCAGCAGAGCGGCAAATAATTCACCCCTCCACTTT.

This clonotype has a handful of counts. The V call is TRBV20-1, the J call TRBJ2-3, with unresolved D. Germline V gene data show CDR1 as DFQATT and CDR2 as SNEGSKA (reference sequence). Trimming removed 0 bases from V and 0 bases from J, with 4 bases in between. CDR3 length: 13 residues. For the CDR3, the DNA is TGCAGTGCTAGAGACCCTAGCACAGATACGCAGTATTTT. Translating it yields CSARDPSTDTQYF.

This clonotype has more than one count but fewer than ten. J is TRBJ1-2 and V is TRBV11-3; D perhaps matches TRBD1 (5 bases). The length of the CDR3 is 17 residues. The V end was cut by 1 base, the J end by 6 bases, with 21 bases between. Germline loops: CDR1 SGHNT, CDR2 YENEEA. In nucleotides, the CDR3 is TGTGCCAGCAGCTTAGGAAGGGGCTACAAGCAGGGCGATGGCTACACCTTC. It codes for CASSLGRGYKQGDGYTF. Drawing the rest from reference TRBV11-3 and TRBJ1-2, the complete variable domain is EAGVVQSPRYKIIEKKQPVAFWCNPISGHNTLYWYLQNLGQGPELLIRYENEEAVDDSQLPKDRFSAERLKGVDSTLKIQPAELGDSAVYLCASSLGRGYKQGDGYTFGSGTRLTVV.

The V and J genes are TRBV28 and TRBJ2-5; D remains unclear. The ends were cut back, 2 bases at V and 3 bases at J, with 10 bases in the middle. Germline V gene lookup returns CDR1 MDHEN and CDR2 SYDVKM. The CDR3 totals 14 residues. The CDR3 protein is CASSLGQVKETQYF. CDR3 coding DNA: TGTGCCAGCAGTTTAGGGCAGGTTAAAGAGACCCAGTACTTC.

The rearrangement links TRBV28 to TRBJ2-3; 8 nucleotides match TRBD2. From germline, CDR1 is MDHEN and CDR2 SYDVKM. V lost 6 bases to trimming and J lost 2 bases; unmatched junction nucleotides: 7. CDR3 size: 15 residues. The CDR3 loop reads CASRTSGFSTDTQYF. CDR3 in DNA: TGTGCCAGCAGAACTAGCGGCTTCTCCACAGATACGCAGTATTTT.

The sample holds a few counts of this clonotype. V and J are TRBV19 and TRBJ1-6; the D is unclear. From germline, CDR1 is LNHDA and CDR2 SQIVND (reference sequence). The CDR3 consists of 13 residues. With 5 bases removed from V and 11 bases from J, the gap between germline ends came to 13 bases. CDR3: CASSPRMRPPLHF. The CDR3 region has the DNA TGTGCCAGTAGTCCCCGGATGCGGCCACCCCTCCACTTT.

The chain is built from TRBV5-1 and TRBJ2-1, with D possibly matching TRBD1 (6 bases). Germline CDR1 reads SGHRS; CDR2 reads YFSETQ. The CDR3 loop spans 15 amino acids. V was pared by 5 bases and J by 8 bases, with 20 bases between. The CDR3 sequence: CASRQDSVGSYEQFF. CDR3 nucleotides: TGCGCCAGCAGACAGGACAGTGTTGGTTCGTATGAGCAGTTCTTC.

The V and J genes are TRBV28 and TRBJ2-7, with D perhaps matching TRBD1 (5 bases). The CDR3 contains 12 residues. V was pared by 2 bases and J by 5 bases, with 7 bases between. Germline CDR1 is MDHEN and CDR2 is SYDVKM. This chain's CDR3 is CASSLPRDEQYF. CDR3 nucleotides: TGTGCCAGCAGTTTACCCAGGGACGAGCAGTACTTC.

This clonotype was seen a handful of times. V gene TRBV12-3 or TRBV12-4 combines with J gene TRBJ1-6; D possibly corresponds to TRBD1 (6 bases). CDR3 length: 15 amino acids. Trimming took off 6 bases at V and 3 bases at J, with 12 bases between the two ends. As DNA, the CDR3 is TGTGCCAGCAGCACGGGGACACTCTATAATTCACCCCTCCACTTT. Translating it yields CASSTGTLYNSPLHF.

This clonotype was found a few times. J is TRBJ1-5 and V is TRBV6-1; D may be TRBD1 (5 bases). In germline, CDR1 is MNHNS, CDR2 SASEGT. Trimming took 11 bases from V and 0 from J, leaving 11 bases between them. This CDR3 is 13 amino acids long. The CDR3 is CASKGDSNQPQHF. The CDR3 DNA follows: TGTGCCTCCAAAGGGGATAGCAATCAGCCCCAGCATTTT.

The chain couples TRBV14 to TRBJ2-2, with 8 bases lining up with TRBD2. Trimming removed 0 bases from V and 4 bases from J; junction bases left unmatched: 4. CDR3 length: 16 amino acids. The germline V gene has CDR1 SGHDN and CDR2 FVKESK. The CDR3 here is CASSQELAAITGELFF. The DNA of the CDR3 is TGTGCCAGCAGCCAAGAACTAGCGGCCATCACCGGGGAGCTGTTTTTT.

This clonotype appeared once. This sequence joins TRBV7-6 and TRBJ2-1; D might be TRBD1 (6 bases). Germline V gene data show CDR1 as SGHVS and CDR2 as FNYEAQ. This CDR3 spans 17 amino acids. V was cut by 1 base and J by 0 bases, with 13 bases left in between. The CDR3 nucleotides are TGTGCCAGCAGCTTAGGGGGTGGGGGCGGCTCCTACAATGAGCAGTTCTTC. As protein: CASSLGGGGGSYNEQFF.

With regard to this clonotype: One end of the junction varies from germline; a read error may be responsible. DNA of the CDR3: TGCAGTGCAAGAGAAAACAGGGGTATGAACACTGAAGCTTTCTTT. Translated: CSARENRGMNTEAFF. The chain combines TRBV20-1 with TRBJ1-1; 7 bases align to TRBD1. The CDR3 totals 15 residues. In germline, CDR1 is DFQATT, CDR2 SNEGSKA (reference sequence).

This clonotype has only a few counts. CDR3 in DNA: TGCAGTGCTAGAGGCACTGAAGCTTTCTTT. The encoded protein is CSARGTEAFF. The chain combines TRBV20-1 with TRBJ1-1; D remains ambiguous. Deletions cut 1 base from V and 4 bases from J, with 1 base between. Germline lookup yields CDR1 DFQATT and CDR2 SNEGSKA (reference sequence). The CDR3 is made up of 10 amino acids.

This clonotype was seen a handful of times. The rearrangement joins TRBV20-1 to TRBJ2-3; the D gene is possibly TRBD2 (5 bases). V lost 6 bases, J lost 2 bases, and 18 bases lay in between. Germline CDR1 reads DFQATT; CDR2 reads SNEGSKA (reference sequence). The CDR3 covers 15 residues. In nucleotides, the CDR3 is TGCAGTGCCCACCACAGAGCGGCCGACACAGATACGCAGTATTTT. Protein: CSAHHRAADTDTQYF.

The chain combines TRBV12-3 or TRBV12-4 with TRBJ1-6; D perhaps matches TRBD1 (6 bases). CDR3 length: 14 residues. V was pared by 5 bases and J by 6 bases, with 11 bases between. The CDR3 loop reads CASSKGQPNSPLHF. Written as DNA, the CDR3 is TGTGCCAGCAGTAAAGGACAGCCTAATTCACCCCTCCACTTT.

The chain has TRBV12-3 or TRBV12-4 and TRBJ2-3, with D perhaps matching TRBD2 (6 bases). The V end was cut by 6 bases, the J end by 4 bases, with 14 bases between. The CDR3 is 14 residues long. This chain's CDR3 is CASSTTSLADTQYF. CDR3 DNA sequence: TGTGCCAGCAGCACGACTAGTCTAGCAGATACGCAGTATTTT.

CDR3 sequence: CAISESILRRRNSPLHF. DNA for the CDR3: TGTGCCATCAGTGAGTCCATACTTCGTCGCCGGAATTCACCCCTCCACTTT. This chain links TRBV10-3 with TRBJ1-6; unclear D gene. V lost 0 bases, J lost 7 bases, and 16 bases lay in between. The CDR3 spans 17 residues. CDR1 and CDR2 (germline): ENHRY, SYGVKD.

This clonotype turned up a few times. The V and J genes are TRBV20-1 and TRBJ1-3, with a tentative D call TRBD1 (5 bases). Germline CDR1 is DFQATT and CDR2 is SNEGSKA (reference sequence). This CDR3 is built from 13 residues. V gave up 1 base and J gave up 4 bases, with 8 bases separating them. The DNA for the CDR3 is TGCAGTGCTAGAGTACCAGGGGGAAACACCATATATTTT. Residues: CSARVPGGNTIYF.

The chain has TRBV7-4 and TRBJ2-4, with 7 positions matching TRBD1. The V and J ends lost 6 bases and 10 bases, in that order; junction bases with no gene match: 9. The CDR3 length is 13 residues. The germline gives CDR1 SGHVT, CDR2 SQSDAQ. The CDR3 region is CASSSTGAPIQYF. CDR3 bases: TGTGCCAGCAGTTCCACAGGGGCCCCGATTCAGTACTTC.

Notes on this clonotype: One junction end does not reproduce the germline sequence, and a read error may be involved. The V gene is TRBV29-1, the J gene TRBJ2-1, with 9 bases lining up with TRBD2. This CDR3 is built from 12 residues. Germline V CDR1 and CDR2: SQVTM, ANQGSEA. Here the CDR3 DNA reads TGCAGCGTGAGGTCGGGGATAGCGGGAGATGTCTTC. Protein: CSVRSGIAGDVF.

This clonotype was observed a few times. The V call is TRBV7-2, the J call TRBJ2-2; D gene uncertain. The germline V and J ends were trimmed by 0 bases and 0 bases, with 11 bases remaining between them. The CDR3 length is 17 residues. In germline, CDR1 is SGHTA, CDR2 FQGNSA. The CDR3 protein is CASSLAPLAANTGELFF. For the CDR3, the DNA is TGTGCCAGCAGCTTAGCGCCTTTGGCGGCGAACACCGGGGAGCTGTTTTTT. Full variable domain (remainder filled in from reference TRBV7-2 and TRBJ2-2): GAGVSQSPSNKVTEKGKDVELRCDPISGHTALYWYRQSLGQGLEFLIYFQGNSAPDKSGLPSDRFSAERTGGSVSTLTIQRTQQEDSAVYLCASSLAPLAANTGELFFGEGSRLTVL.

This clonotype was detected only a few times. The chain uses TRBV20-1 and TRBJ1-2; TRBD1 might be the D (5 bases). Germline lookup yields CDR1 DFQATT and CDR2 SNEGSKA (reference sequence). CDR3 size: 15 residues. V was clipped by 5 bases and J by 0 bases, with 16 bases between them. The CDR3 region is CSADIPGGANYGYTF. CDR3 bases: TGCAGTGCTGATATTCCCGGGGGGGCTAACTATGGCTACACCTTC.

The chain has TRBV27 and TRBJ2-3, with D tentatively TRBD1 (6 bases). Germline V CDR1 and CDR2: MNHEY, SMNVEV (reference sequence). The CDR3 spans 16 residues. Trimming stripped 9 bases from V and 4 bases from J, with 23 bases between. The CDR3 sequence is CARGKAPGDTPDTQYF. The CDR3 DNA reads as TGTGCCAGGGGTAAAGCCCCCGGGGACACGCCAGATACGCAGTATTTT.

This clonotype was seen a few times. The CDR3 is CSARLLRQGSSPLHF. The CDR3 DNA reads TGCAGTGCTAGACTACTTCGACAGGGGAGTTCACCCCTCCACTTT. The chain links TRBV20-1 to TRBJ1-6; the match to TRBD1 covers 8 bases. Trimming took 2 bases from V and 9 from J; bases not matched to a gene: 9. The CDR3 is made up of 15 amino acids. Germline V lookup: CDR1 DFQATT, CDR2 SNEGSKA (reference sequence).

This clonotype was counted only a few times. The chain carries TRBV10-3 and TRBJ1-2, with D possibly being TRBD1 (5 bases). V dropped 6 bases and J dropped 10 bases, with 18 bases sitting between them. This CDR3 region has 13 residues. Germline V gene data show CDR1 as ENHRY and CDR2 as SYGVKD. The CDR3 bases are TGTGCCATCAGAGAAACCCCCGAGGGGAACTACACCTTC. Protein sequence: CAIRETPEGNYTF.

This clonotype was seen a few times. V usage is TRBV20-1 and J usage is TRBJ2-1; 7 positions match TRBD2. Trimming took 5 bases from V and 5 from J; bases not matched to a gene: 9. The CDR3 is 14 residues long. The V gene's germline CDR1 is DFQATT and CDR2 SNEGSKA (reference sequence). The CDR3 is CSASPTSIHNEQFF. The DNA of the CDR3 is TGCAGTGCTTCCCCGACTAGCATCCACAATGAGCAGTTCTTC.